Shown below are 32 T cell receptor beta chains from a single sample sequenced in a study of T cell responses to AZD1222 COVID-19 vaccine (dated by TCRdb to the early 2020s). Library construction relied on the immunoSEQ multiplex PCR assay. TCRdb provides this immuneACCESS table in a form limited to in-frame rearrangements. Some clones are lacking; in checked studies, under half of them reflect an unresolved V gene, and why the rest are absent is not known. The sample table shows approximately 190,000 clones, and almost 95% are seen once. The top ten clonotypes cover 1% to 1.5% of the sample. The time point label, read with the paper, signifies: baseline before first vaccination. The sample consisted of peripheral blood, taken on day 0 of AZD1222 vaccination. The receptors shown here come from an adult in good health.

The chain recombines TRBV29-1 with TRBJ1-2, with TRBD1 identical over 8 bases. Trimming cost V 6 bases and J 2 bases; bases outside gene matches: 8. In germline, CDR1 is SQVTM, CDR2 ANQGSEA. The CDR3 is 14 amino acids. CDR3 nucleotides: TGCAGCGTCCCTGGGGGACAGGTGAACTATGGCTACACCTTC. Protein product: CSVPGGQVNYGYTF.

The chain employs TRBV9 and TRBJ1-1; tentatively, D is TRBD1 (5 bases). The CDR3 sequence is 14 residues long. Between the trimmed V and J ends, which lost 0 bases and 7 bases, there was a span of 13 bases. Germline assignment: CDR1 SGDLS and CDR2 YYNGEE. CDR3: CASSVVGERGEAFF. The DNA for the CDR3 is TGTGCCAGCAGCGTAGTAGGGGAGAGAGGTGAAGCTTTCTTT.

The chain joins TRBV6-2 or TRBV6-3 to TRBJ1-5; the D gene is possibly TRBD1 (5 bases). This CDR3 comprises 16 residues. Germline CDR1 MNHEY, CDR2 SVGEGT. V lost 2 bases to trimming and J lost 0 bases, with 11 bases between them. For the CDR3, the DNA is TGTGCCAGCAGTTACGGGACGTTCTTTAGCAATCAGCCCCAGCATTTT. It is translated as CASSYGTFFSNQPQHF.

The CDR3 sequence is CSVVWLGEAFF. CDR3 coding DNA: TGCAGCGTTGTATGGCTGGGCGAAGCTTTCTTT. The chain couples TRBV29-1 to TRBJ1-1; D ambiguous. The CDR3 is 11 amino acids. CDR1 is SQVTM, CDR2 ANQGSEA, per germline. V was pared by 4 bases and J by 8 bases, with 11 bases between.

The chain joins TRBV30 to TRBJ1-3; 7 positions match TRBD1. After removal of 1 base from V and 0 bases from J, the junction contained 6 bases not matched to a gene. The germline gives CDR1 GTSNPN, CDR2 SVGIG (reference sequence). The CDR3 sequence is 16 residues long. DNA of the CDR3: TGTGCCTGGAGTGGACGGGACAGAAGCTCTGGAAACACCATATATTTT. Protein: CAWSGRDRSSGNTIYF.

The CDR3 nucleotides read TGTGCCAGCAGCCAAGCGTCGAGTCTCGGTGAAAAACTGTTTTTT. Translation gives CASSQASSLGEKLFF. The chain links TRBV14 to TRBJ1-4; D gene uncertain. The V end was cut by 1 base, the J end by 7 bases, with 13 bases between. Germline V gives CDR1 SGHDN, CDR2 FVKESK. The length of the CDR3 is 15 residues. The full variable domain, with the rest looked up from reference TRBV14 and TRBJ1-4, is EAGVTQFPSHSVIEKGQTVTLRCDPISGHDNLYWYRRVMGKEIKFLLHFVKESKQDESGMPNNRFLAERTGGTYSTLKVQPAELEDSGVYFCASSQASSLGEKLFFGSGTQLSVL.

This clone was seen more than once but under ten times. V is TRBV3-1 (or the pseudogene TRBV3-2) and J is TRBJ2-3; D is ambiguous. The V end was cut by 3 bases, the J end by 0 bases, with 7 bases between. The CDR3 has 14 residues. From germline, CDR1 is LGHDT and CDR2 YNNKEL (reference sequence). The DNA of the CDR3 is TGTGCCAGCAGCCAGGGTACGAGCACAGATACGCAGTATTTT. This gives the protein CASSQGTSTDTQYF.

The chain uses TRBV27 and TRBJ2-2; TRBD2 is a possible D gene (6 bases). The CDR3 loop spans 12 amino acids. V was clipped by 7 bases and J by 4 bases, with 7 bases between them. Germline lookup yields CDR1 MNHEY and CDR2 SMNVEV (reference sequence). CDR3 nucleotides: TGTGCCAGCATGCGGGGCACCGGGGAGCTGTTTTTT. Encoded protein: CASMRGTGELFF.

The chain employs TRBV28 and TRBJ1-3; D ambiguous. Germline loops: CDR1 MDHEN, CDR2 SYDVKM. The ends were cut back, 6 bases at V and 3 bases at J, with 12 bases in the middle. The CDR3 extends over 14 amino acids. CDR3 sequence reads: CASSLGSDGNTIYF. CDR3 coding DNA: TGTGCCAGCAGCCTTGGGTCGGATGGAAACACCATATATTTT.

The chain is built from TRBV2 and TRBJ2-1, with 9 bases that match TRBD1. The CDR3 totals 15 residues. Per germline, CDR1 SNHLY and CDR2 FYNNEI. V lost 7 bases and J lost 7; bases outside the gene matches: 11. CDR3 protein: CASTQPGQGLNEQFF. CDR3 bases: TGTGCCAGCACTCAACCGGGACAGGGATTGAATGAGCAGTTCTTC.

The CDR3 nucleotides read TGTGCCACCAGCAGTCTATTTGGGGGACACGAGCAGTACTTC. Amino acids: CATSSLFGGHEQYF. The chain joins TRBV15 to TRBJ2-7, with D possibly called TRBD1 or TRBD2 (5 bases each). This CDR3 spans 14 amino acids. V was trimmed by 3 bases and J by 5 bases, leaving 14 bases between them. CDR1 is LNHNV, CDR2 YYDKDF, per germline (reference sequence).

CDR3 bases: TGTGCCAGCAGTCTGGACCGCGGGGACAGCTATGGCTACACCTTC. Amino acids: CASSLDRGDSYGYTF. The chain joins TRBV27 to TRBJ1-2; 7 bases agree with TRBD1. Losses at the gene ends were 5 bases for V and 4 bases for J; bases not matched to a gene: 10. Germline V CDR1 and CDR2: MNHEY, SMNVEV (reference sequence). This CDR3 comprises 15 residues.

The chain joins TRBV5-1 to TRBJ1-3; D remains ambiguous. The V gene lost 0 bases and the J gene lost 0 bases, with 4 bases spanning the gap. This CDR3 comprises 14 residues. Looked up from germline, CDR1 is SGHRS and CDR2 is YFSETQ. The CDR3 region is CASSLALSGNTIYF. In DNA, the CDR3 is TGCGCCAGCAGCTTGGCACTCTCTGGAAACACCATATATTTT. The full variable domain, rest sourced from reference TRBV5-1 and TRBJ1-3, is KAGVTQTPRYLIKTRGQQVTLSCSPISGHRSVSWYQQTPGQGLQFLFEYFSETQRNKGNFPGRFSGRQFSNSRSEMNVSTLELGDSALYLCASSLALSGNTIYFGEGSWLTVV.

J is TRBJ1-6 and V is TRBV19, with TRBD1 as a possible D gene (5 bases). The CDR3 spans 15 residues. Trimming removed 6 bases at V and 1 base at J, with 10 bases between. Germline CDR1 LNHDA, CDR2 SQIVND (reference sequence). In nucleotides, the CDR3 is TGTGCCAGTAGGGAGGAGGGGTCCTATAATTCACCCCTCCACTTT. Translation: CASREEGSYNSPLHF.

The genes are TRBV9 and TRBJ2-7; 10 bases agree with TRBD2. V lost 0 bases, J lost 2 bases, and 2 bases stayed unmatched. This CDR3 has 15 residues. CDR1 and CDR2 (germline): SGDLS, YYNGEE. The CDR3, as DNA: TGTGCCAGCAGCGTAGGTCTAGCGGGGGCCTACGAGCAGTACTTC. As protein: CASSVGLAGAYEQYF.

The rearrangement joins TRBV5-1 to TRBJ1-2; 7 nucleotides align to TRBD1. The CDR3 loop spans 17 amino acids. J lost 7 bases, V lost 4 bases, and 19 bases had no gene match. Germline V gene data show CDR1 as SGHRS and CDR2 as YFSETQ. The CDR3 reads CASSLGVARGDSAGYTF. The CDR3 bases are TGCGCCAGCAGCCTAGGGGTAGCCAGGGGGGACTCCGCTGGCTACACCTTC.

The chain has TRBV9 and TRBJ1-6, with D uncertain. The CDR3 has 16 amino acids. The V end lost 3 bases, the J end lost 5 bases, and 15 bases lay between the germline ends. Germline-derived CDR1 and CDR2 are SGDLS and YYNGEE. This chain's CDR3 is CASSARAGSNNSPLHF. The DNA of the CDR3 is TGTGCCAGCAGCGCCCGGGCGGGGTCAAATAATTCACCCCTCCACTTT.

The chain recombines TRBV4-2 with TRBJ1-1; 11 bases fit TRBD1. The CDR3 spans 16 residues. Trimming took 0 bases from V and 6 from J; bases not matched to a gene: 6. Germline V CDR1 and CDR2: LGHNA, YNFKEQ. For the CDR3, the DNA is TGTGCCAGCAGCCAAGAAACGGACAGGGGGCTTTCTGAAGCTTTCTTT. It codes for CASSQETDRGLSEAFF.

The rearrangement uses TRBV7-3 and TRBJ2-1; D gene ambiguous. The V end was cut by 2 bases, the J end by 0 bases, with 2 bases between. This CDR3 has 13 amino acids. Germline V gives CDR1 SGHTA, CDR2 FQGTGA. The CDR3 DNA follows: TGTGCCAGCAGCTTAGGCTCCTACAATGAGCAGTTCTTC. Its protein is CASSLGSYNEQFF.

V usage is TRBV5-1 and J usage is TRBJ1-2; D uncertain. This CDR3 spans 15 amino acids. V lost 2 bases to trimming and J lost 3 bases, with 14 bases between them. Germline CDR1 is SGHRS and CDR2 is YFSETQ. This CDR3 is CASSFGSRTDYGYTF. DNA for the CDR3: TGCGCCAGCAGCTTCGGGAGCAGGACGGACTATGGCTACACCTTC.

The gene calls are TRBV15 and TRBJ1-2, with TRBD1 matching 9 bases. Germline lookup yields CDR1 LNHNV and CDR2 YYDKDF (reference sequence). The CDR3 totals 15 residues. J was trimmed by 3 bases and V by 5 bases; bases with no gene match: 7. The CDR3 protein is CATSGTGFVDYGYTF. The CDR3 DNA is TGTGCCACCAGCGGGACAGGGTTTGTAGACTATGGCTACACCTTC.

The V gene is TRBV18, the J gene TRBJ1-6; the D is unclear. Looked up from germline, CDR1 is KGHSH and CDR2 is LQKENI. Trimming removed 2 bases from V and 0 bases from J, with 11 bases in between. This CDR3 spans 17 amino acids. The CDR3: CASSPVAGSSYNSPLHF. For the CDR3, the DNA is TGTGCCAGCTCACCAGTTGCGGGAAGCTCCTATAATTCACCCCTCCACTTT.

The chain recombines TRBV3-1 (or the pseudogene TRBV3-2) with TRBJ2-1, with D perhaps assigned TRBD1 or TRBD2 (5 bases each). Trimming shortened V by 0 bases and J by 1 base, and 10 bases separated the two germline ends. This CDR3 region has 16 residues. Per germline, CDR1 LGHDT and CDR2 YNNKEL (reference sequence). CDR3: CASSQDRGPSYNEQFF. The CDR3 DNA reads as TGTGCCAGCAGCCAAGATCGGGGCCCATCCTACAATGAGCAGTTCTTC.

The V call is TRBV11-3, the J call TRBJ2-3, with 7 bases identical to TRBD1. Germline V gene data show CDR1 as SGHNT and CDR2 as YENEEA. Trimming took 4 bases from V and 0 from J; bases not matched to a gene: 4. This CDR3 is 15 amino acids long. The CDR3 DNA sequence: TGTGCCAGCAGCTCACAGGGGCGAAGCACAGATACGCAGTATTTT. The encoded protein is CASSSQGRSTDTQYF.

J is TRBJ1-2 and V is TRBV4-1; 7 bases line up with TRBD1. CDR3 length equals 16 residues. Germline V CDR1 and CDR2: MGHRA, YSYEKL. V was pared by 0 bases and J by 3 bases, with 7 bases of the junction left unmatched. CDR3 region: CASSQDPVRGYYGYTF. The CDR3 nucleotides read TGCGCCAGCAGCCAAGATCCGGTCAGGGGGTACTATGGCTACACCTTC.

This clone was found once. The V call is TRBV3-1 (or the pseudogene TRBV3-2), the J call TRBJ1-1, with no clear D. This CDR3 is 13 amino acids long. Deletions cut 3 bases from V and 7 bases from J, with 12 bases between. Germline V gene lookup returns CDR1 LGHDT and CDR2 YNNKEL (reference sequence). The CDR3: CASSHPQVLEAFF. In DNA form, the CDR3 reads TGTGCCAGCAGCCATCCTCAGGTCCTTGAAGCTTTCTTT.

The chain couples TRBV7-9 to TRBJ1-1; D might be TRBD1 (6 bases). The CDR3 covers 15 residues. Germline V CDR1 and CDR2: SEHNR, FQNEAQ (reference sequence). V gave up 4 bases and J gave up 4 bases, with 16 bases separating them. CDR3 sequence (DNA): TGTGCCAGCAGCTGGGGGTTGGGGGCGGGCACTGAAGCTTTCTTT. Its protein is CASSWGLGAGTEAFF.

This clone was counted once. The J gene is TRBJ1-2, the V gene TRBV3-1 (or the pseudogene TRBV3-2), with D hard to call. V was pared by 1 base and J by 8 bases, with 14 bases between. The CDR3 contains 14 residues. Germline V gives CDR1 LGHDT, CDR2 YNNKEL (reference sequence). Written as DNA, the CDR3 is TGTGCCAGCAGCCAAGGCAGGACGGCGTACGGCTACACCTTC. Amino acid sequence: CASSQGRTAYGYTF.

The J gene is TRBJ1-3, the V gene TRBV19, with no clear D. CDR1 LNHDA and CDR2 SQIVND come from the germline V gene (reference sequence). The CDR3 totals 12 residues. With 4 bases removed from V and 7 bases from J, the gap between germline ends came to 8 bases. In nucleotides, the CDR3 is TGTGCCAGTAGTAGGGTCGGGAACACCATATATTTT. It specifies CASSRVGNTIYF. The whole variable domain, filled in from reference TRBV19 and TRBJ1-3, reads DGGITQSPKYLFRKEGQNVTLSCEQNLNHDAMYWYRQDPGQGLRLIYYSQIVNDFQKGDIAEGYSVSREKKESFPLTVTSAQKNPTAFYLCASSRVGNTIYFGEGSWLTVV.

The V gene is TRBV28, the J gene TRBJ1-5; the D is unclear. V was pared by 6 bases and J by 0 bases, with 15 bases between. Germline V CDR1 and CDR2: MDHEN, SYDVKM. The CDR3 sequence is 16 residues long. The DNA of the CDR3 is TGTGCCAGCAGATCATTAGTCTTTTATAGCAATCAGCCCCAGCATTTT. Translation: CASRSLVFYSNQPQHF.

This clone was picked up one time. The J gene is TRBJ1-4, the V gene TRBV18; the match to TRBD1 covers 7 bases. The germline gives CDR1 KGHSH, CDR2 LQKENI. With 4 bases clipped from V and 7 bases from J, the junction kept 6 bases outside the gene matches. This CDR3 is built from 14 residues. The CDR3 DNA sequence: TGTGCCAGCTCACGCAGGGACAGCGCTGAAAAACTGTTTTTT. Translation: CASSRRDSAEKLFF.

This clone appeared once. The V gene is TRBV30, the J gene TRBJ1-1, with D possibly matching TRBD1 (5 bases). This CDR3 comprises 11 residues. The germline V gene encodes CDR1 GTSNPN and CDR2 SVGIG (reference sequence). Deletions cut 3 bases from V and 9 bases from J, with 11 bases between. CDR3 in amino acids: CAWRRDGKAFF. CDR3 nucleotides: TGTGCCTGGAGGAGGGACGGAAAAGCTTTCTTT.